These T cell receptor beta chains were read from a single sample in a study of T cell responses to AZD1222 COVID-19 vaccine. Data came from immunoSEQ multiplex PCR; TCRdb stores just in-frame clones and leaves some out. Here the sample spans 100,000 to 130,000 clones, around 90% being singletons. The source was peripheral blood, collected on day 0 of MenACWY control vaccination. The receptors here all came from an adult in good health. CDR3s include the opening cysteine and the closing phenylalanine or tryptophan. A D gene is named only where the DNA matches it firmly. Where a row states a size, it is once, few, many or the class of an expanded clone; other rows omit it.

cdr3_length	j_call	d_call	v_call	clone_size	cdr3_aa	cdr3_nt
12	TRBJ1-2	TRBD1	TRBV12-5	.	CASGLETGVYTF	TGTGCTAGTGGTTTGGAAACAGGGGTCTACACCTTC
16	TRBJ2-7	.	TRBV6-5	.	CASSYRAGPITYEQYF	TGTGCCAGCAGTTACAGGGCAGGGCCTATAACCTACGAGCAGTACTTC
14	TRBJ2-5	.	TRBV7-2	.	CASSPQQGRETQYF	TGTGCCAGCAGCCCACAACAGGGTAGGGAGACCCAGTACTTC
15	TRBJ1-5	.	TRBV6-5	.	CASSYTGGSNQPQHF	TGTGCCAGCAGTTATACGGGGGGCAGCAATCAGCCCCAGCATTTT
15	TRBJ1-1	.	TRBV18	once	CASSPPKGSNTEAFF	TGTGCCAGCTCACCACCGAAGGGCTCCAACACTGAAGCTTTCTTT
20	TRBJ2-6	.	TRBV5-1	.	CASSLAFSGPRSSGANVLTF	TGCGCCAGCAGCTTGGCCTTTAGTGGTCCACGTAGCTCTGGGGCCAACGTCCTGACTTTC
13	TRBJ1-2	.	TRBV7-2	.	CASSLETVSGYTF	TGTGCCAGCAGCTTAGAGACAGTGAGTGGCTACACCTTC
15	TRBJ2-7	TRBD1	TRBV5-1	once	CASRPTGTGISEQYF	TGCGCCAGCAGGCCAACCGGGACAGGGATTTCCGAGCAGTACTTC
15	TRBJ1-5	TRBD1	TRBV7-3	.	CASSLGRGLDQPQHF	TGTGCCAGCAGCTTAGGCAGGGGGCTGGATCAGCCCCAGCATTTT
14	TRBJ2-5	TRBD2	TRBV5-1	.	CASSTGTSVETQYF	TGCGCCAGCAGCACGGGGACTAGCGTTGAGACCCAGTACTTC
15	TRBJ1-2	TRBD1	TRBV9	once	CASSEGQPWGYGYTF	TGTGCCAGCAGCGAGGGACAGCCTTGGGGCTATGGCTACACCTTC
14	TRBJ2-7	TRBD1	TRBV5-6	.	CASSSTGQAYEQYF	TGTGCCAGCAGCTCGACGGGACAGGCCTACGAGCAGTACTTC
16	TRBJ1-6	.	TRBV19	once	CATPRDESSYNSPLHF	TGTGCCACTCCACGGGACGAGAGCTCCTATAATTCACCCCTCCACTTT
15	TRBJ2-1	.	TRBV11-2	.	CASSPAGGLYNEQFF	TGTGCCAGCAGCCCTGCCGGGGGCCTCTACAATGAGCAGTTCTTC
14	TRBJ2-7	TRBD1	TRBV5-1	.	CASSSWDRGYEQYF	TGCGCCAGCAGCTCCTGGGACAGGGGGTACGAGCAGTACTTC
12	TRBJ1-1	.	TRBV20-1	.	CSASGGMDEAFF	TGCAGTGCTAGTGGGGGAATGGATGAAGCTTTCTTT
17	TRBJ2-7	TRBD2	TRBV7-2	.	CASSSSRLAGADYEQYF	TGTGCCAGCAGCTCTTCCCGACTAGCGGGAGCCGACTACGAGCAGTACTTC
14	TRBJ1-2	.	TRBV28	.	CASSFAAANYGYTF	TGTGCCAGCAGTTTTGCAGCAGCTAACTATGGCTACACCTTC
15	TRBJ2-7	.	TRBV6-5	.	CASSYSSWDGSEQYF	TGTGCCAGCAGTTACTCGAGCTGGGACGGCTCGGAGCAGTACTTC
14	TRBJ1-6	TRBD1	TRBV3-1/TRBV3-2	.	CASSQPDRDSPLHF	TGTGCCAGCAGCCAACCGGACAGGGATTCACCCCTCCACTTT
16	TRBJ1-5	TRBD1	TRBV5-6	.	CASSRTGAYSNQPQHF	TGTGCCAGCAGCAGGACAGGGGCTTATAGCAATCAGCCCCAGCATTTT
14	TRBJ1-2	.	TRBV2	.	CASRGIEGRDGYTF	TGTGCCAGCAGGGGGATTGAGGGACGCGATGGCTACACCTTC
13	TRBJ2-7	.	TRBV5-6	.	CASSPAWNYEQYF	TGTGCCAGCAGCCCGGCATGGAACTACGAGCAGTACTTC
15	TRBJ2-2	.	TRBV5-4	once	CASSLRGTNTGELFF	TGTGCCAGCAGCTTGAGGGGGACGAACACCGGGGAGCTGTTTTTT
16	TRBJ2-2	.	TRBV1	.	CTSSQEPGKKTGELFF	TGCACCAGCAGCCAGGAACCGGGTAAAAAGACCGGGGAGCTGTTTTTT
14	TRBJ1-1	.	TRBV24-1	once	CATSDQGAGRGAFF	TGTGCCACCAGTGACCAAGGGGCAGGTAGGGGAGCTTTCTTT
13	TRBJ1-4	TRBD1	TRBV6-5	.	CASAGQTNEKLFF	TGTGCCAGCGCGGGACAGACTAATGAAAAACTGTTTTTT
17	TRBJ1-6	.	TRBV27	.	CASSLERPSSYNSPLHF	TGTGCCAGCAGTTTAGAGCGACCCAGCTCCTATAATTCACCCCTCCACTTT
17	TRBJ1-5	TRBD1	TRBV4-1	few	CASSLGTGGWSNQPQHF	TGCGCCAGCAGCCTGGGGACAGGGGGCTGGAGCAATCAGCCCCAGCATTTT
15	TRBJ1-6	.	TRBV10-3	.	CAIRAQDSYNSPLHF	TGTGCCATCAGGGCACAGGACTCCTATAATTCACCCCTCCACTTT
14	TRBJ1-6	.	TRBV18	.	CASSPTEDNSPLHF	TGTGCCAGCTCACCGACAGAAGATAATTCACCCCTCCACTTT
13	TRBJ1-1	.	TRBV6-5	.	CASSYLENTEAFF	TGTGCCAGCAGTTACTTGGAGAACACTGAAGCTTTCTTT
15	TRBJ2-2	.	TRBV5-1	.	CASRGTAGDAGELFF	TGCGCCAGCAGGGGGACGGCAGGGGATGCCGGGGAGCTGTTTTTT
14	TRBJ2-1	.	TRBV25-1	.	CASIEGGPHNEQFF	TGTGCCAGCATCGAGGGGGGGCCCCACAATGAGCAGTTCTTC
14	TRBJ1-5	TRBD1	TRBV6-5	.	CASSSGQGGQPQHF	TGTGCCAGCAGTTCAGGACAGGGTGGACAGCCCCAGCATTTT
18	TRBJ1-2	TRBD1	TRBV6-1	.	CASSEALGDRVLVGGYTF	TGTGCCAGCAGTGAAGCGTTAGGTGACAGGGTCTTGGTGGGTGGCTACACCTTC
13	TRBJ1-2	.	TRBV30	.	CAWSQDGDYGYTF	TGTGCCTGGAGTCAGGACGGCGACTATGGCTACACCTTC
18	TRBJ1-6	.	TRBV27	.	CASSSGSGRLSYNSPLHF	TGTGCCAGCAGTTCCGGCTCGGGCAGACTCTCCTATAATTCACCCCTCCACTTT
15	TRBJ1-4	.	TRBV25-1	.	CASSLRGATNEKLFF	TGTGCCAGCAGTTTACGAGGGGCAACTAATGAAAAACTGTTTTTT
13	TRBJ2-7	.	TRBV7-9	.	CASSRDTDYEQYF	TGTGCCAGCAGCCGCGACACCGACTACGAGCAGTACTTC
14	TRBJ1-6	.	TRBV6-4	.	CASSDWGSNSPLHF	TGTGCCAGCAGTGACTGGGGGAGCAATTCACCCCTCCACTTT
13	TRBJ1-1	.	TRBV27	.	CASSLSSGNEAFF	TGTGCCAGCAGTTTATCATCGGGGAATGAAGCTTTCTTT
15	TRBJ2-3	.	TRBV10-2	.	CASSVRGANTDTQYF	TGCGCCAGCAGTGTGAGGGGGGCCAACACAGATACGCAGTATTTT
13	TRBJ2-7	.	TRBV5-1	.	CASSLEDSYEQYF	TGCGCCAGCAGCTTGGAGGACAGTTACGAGCAGTACTTC
13	TRBJ1-1	.	TRBV12-2	.	CASRLYPSSEAFF	TGTGCAAGTCGCTTATATCCCAGCTCTGAAGCTTTCTTT
13	TRBJ1-2	TRBD1	TRBV29-1	.	CSAKGAGLSGYTF	TGCAGCGCCAAGGGGGCAGGGCTTAGTGGCTACACCTTC
14	TRBJ2-1	TRBD2	TRBV6-1	.	CASSGTSGHNEQFF	TGTGCCAGCAGTGGGACTAGCGGACACAATGAGCAGTTCTTC
12	TRBJ2-7	.	TRBV28	few	CASSLENYEQYF	TGTGCCAGCAGTCTAGAAAATTACGAGCAGTACTTC
16	TRBJ1-5	TRBD1	TRBV15	.	CATSRDLQGGPQPQHF	TGTGCCACCAGCAGGGACCTACAGGGGGGGCCTCAGCCCCAGCATTTT
13	TRBJ1-1	.	TRBV27	.	CASSILMNTEAFF	TGTGCCAGCAGTATCCTAATGAACACTGAAGCTTTCTTT
14	TRBJ2-4	.	TRBV7-2	.	CASSLALAKNIQYF	TGTGCCAGCAGCTTAGCGCTGGCCAAAAACATTCAGTACTTC
11	TRBJ2-1	.	TRBV4-1	.	CASRQANEQFF	TGCGCCAGCAGACAGGCCAATGAGCAGTTCTTC
14	TRBJ1-1	.	TRBV7-9	.	CASSRSMSWTEAFF	TGTGCCAGCAGCCGCTCAATGAGCTGGACTGAAGCTTTCTTT
15	TRBJ1-1	.	TRBV11-2	.	CASTLGVYLNTEAFF	TGTGCCAGCACCCTAGGGGTTTATTTGAACACTGAAGCTTTCTTT
12	TRBJ1-1	TRBD1	TRBV6-5	.	CASGTANTEAFF	TGTGCCAGCGGGACAGCGAACACTGAAGCTTTCTTT
17	TRBJ2-2	.	TRBV7-2	.	CASSFTPTWGATGELFF	TGTGCCAGCAGCTTTACCCCGACTTGGGGGGCCACCGGGGAGCTGTTTTTT
16	TRBJ2-5	.	TRBV27	.	CASSLKGGGSKETQYF	TGTGCCAGCAGTTTAAAAGGGGGAGGATCGAAAGAGACCCAGTACTTC
15	TRBJ1-3	.	TRBV18	.	CASSPSAISGNTIYF	TGTGCCAGCTCACCCTCGGCTATCTCTGGAAACACCATATATTTT
16	TRBJ2-1	TRBD2	TRBV2	.	CASRERTSGGPKGQFF	TGTGCCAGCAGGGAAAGGACTAGCGGGGGGCCCAAGGGGCAGTTCTTC
15	TRBJ1-2	.	TRBV5-1	.	CASSLVASLNYGYTF	TGCGCCAGCAGCTTGGTGGCCAGCTTAAACTATGGCTACACCTTC